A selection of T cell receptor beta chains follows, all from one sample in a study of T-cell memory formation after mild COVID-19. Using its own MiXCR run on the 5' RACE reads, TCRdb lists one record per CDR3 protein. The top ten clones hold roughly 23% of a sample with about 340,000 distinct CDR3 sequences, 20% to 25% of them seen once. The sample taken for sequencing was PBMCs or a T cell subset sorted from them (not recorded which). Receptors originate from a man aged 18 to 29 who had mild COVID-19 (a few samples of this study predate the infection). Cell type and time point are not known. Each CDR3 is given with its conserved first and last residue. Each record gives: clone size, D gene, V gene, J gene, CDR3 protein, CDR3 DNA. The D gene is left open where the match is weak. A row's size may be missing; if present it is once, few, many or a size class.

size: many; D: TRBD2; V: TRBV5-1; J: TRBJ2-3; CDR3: CASSLTSPDTQYF; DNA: TGCGCCAGCAGCCTGACTAGCCCGGATACGCAGTATTTT
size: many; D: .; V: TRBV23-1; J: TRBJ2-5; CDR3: CASSQSPAGAGKETQYF; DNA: TGCGCCAGCAGTCAATCGCCCGCGGGGGCCGGGAAAGAGACCCAGTACTTC
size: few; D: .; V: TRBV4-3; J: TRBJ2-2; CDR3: CASSPSRGGGELFF; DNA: TGCGCCAGCAGCCCCTCGCGGGGCGGCGGGGAGCTGTTTTTT
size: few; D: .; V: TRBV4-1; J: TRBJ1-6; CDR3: CASSQELAGASSPLHF; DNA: TGCGCCAGCAGCCAAGAGCTGGCAGGGGCAAGTTCACCCCTCCACTTT
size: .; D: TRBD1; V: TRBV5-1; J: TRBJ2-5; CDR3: CASSSRDRVVETQYF; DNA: TGCGCCAGCAGCTCCCGGGACAGGGTTGTTGAGACCCAGTACTTC
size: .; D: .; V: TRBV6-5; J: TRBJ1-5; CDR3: CASSSRPGVEPQHF; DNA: TGTGCCAGCAGTTCCCGGCCCGGGGTTGAGCCCCAGCATTTT
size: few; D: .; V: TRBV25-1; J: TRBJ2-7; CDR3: CASSDGSYEQYF; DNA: TGTGCCAGCAGTGATGGGTCCTACGAGCAGTACTTC
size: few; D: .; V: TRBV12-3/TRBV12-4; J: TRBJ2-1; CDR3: CASSFHNEQFF; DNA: TGTGCCAGCAGTTTCCACAATGAGCAGTTCTTC
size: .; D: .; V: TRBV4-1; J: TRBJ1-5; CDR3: CASSQDPGKSNQPQHF; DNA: TGCGCCAGCAGCCAAGATCCGGGGAAAAGCAATCAGCCCCAGCATTTT
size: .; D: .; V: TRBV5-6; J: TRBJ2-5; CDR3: CASSSPLGLETQYF; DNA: TGTGCCAGCAGCTCGCCACTAGGTCTGGAGACCCAGTACTTC
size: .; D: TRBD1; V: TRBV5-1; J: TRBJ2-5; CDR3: CASSQVTGGAPKRSYF; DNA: TGCGCCAGCAGCCAGGTGACAGGGGGCGCCCCAAAAAGGTCGTACTTC
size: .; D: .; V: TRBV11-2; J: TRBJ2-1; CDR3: CASSLETLHREQFF; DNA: TGTGCCAGCAGCTTAGAGACTCTCCATCGGGAGCAGTTCTTC
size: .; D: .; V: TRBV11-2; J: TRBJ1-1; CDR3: CASSFTENTEAFF; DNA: TGTGCCAGCAGCTTTACCGAAAACACTGAAGCTTTCTTT
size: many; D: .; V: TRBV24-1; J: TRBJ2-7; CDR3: CATNPAERAYEQYF; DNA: TGTGCCACGAACCCGGCAGAAAGGGCCTACGAGCAGTACTTC
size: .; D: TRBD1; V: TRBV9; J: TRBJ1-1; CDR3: CASSVGDSEAEAFF; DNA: TGTGCCAGCAGCGTAGGGGACAGCGAGGCTGAAGCTTTCTTT
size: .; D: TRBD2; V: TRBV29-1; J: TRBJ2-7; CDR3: CSVQTSHEQYF; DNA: TGCAGCGTTCAGACTAGCCACGAGCAGTACTTC
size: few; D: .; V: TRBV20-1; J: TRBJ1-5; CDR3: CSASRDASGDQPQHF; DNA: TGCAGTGCTAGTCGGGACGCCAGCGGAGATCAGCCCCAGCATTTT
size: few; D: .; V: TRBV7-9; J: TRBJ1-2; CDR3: CASSPLWAYNYGYTF; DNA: TGTGCCAGCAGCCCCCTCTGGGCCTATAACTATGGCTACACCTTC
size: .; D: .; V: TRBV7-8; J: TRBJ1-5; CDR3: CASSLGFSGPIFNQPQHF; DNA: TGTGCCAGCAGCTTAGGGTTTTCAGGGCCAATATTCAATCAGCCCCAGCATTTT
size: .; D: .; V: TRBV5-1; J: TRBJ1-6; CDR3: CASSLNRNNSPLHF; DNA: TGCGCCAGCAGCTTGAACAGGAATAATTCACCCCTCCACTTT
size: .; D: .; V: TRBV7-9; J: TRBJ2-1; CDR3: CASSLSRGRPAYNEQFF; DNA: TGTGCCAGCAGCTTAAGCCGGGGACGGCCCGCCTACAATGAGCAGTTCTTC
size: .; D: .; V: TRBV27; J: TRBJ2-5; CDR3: CASREPIKETQYF; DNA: TGTGCCAGCCGCGAACCGATTAAAGAGACCCAGTACTTC
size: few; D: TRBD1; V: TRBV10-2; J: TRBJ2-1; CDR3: CASGGQGGNEQFF; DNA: TGCGCCAGCGGGGGACAGGGGGGTAATGAGCAGTTCTTC
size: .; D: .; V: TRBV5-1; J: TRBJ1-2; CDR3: CASSWTSGAYGYTF; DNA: TGCGCCAGCAGCTGGACCAGCGGTGCCTATGGCTACACCTTC
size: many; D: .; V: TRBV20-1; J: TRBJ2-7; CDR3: CSATPGPSYEQYF; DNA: TGCAGTGCTACTCCTGGACCGAGCTACGAGCAGTACTTC
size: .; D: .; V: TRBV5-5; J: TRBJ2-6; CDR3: CASSWWGANVLTF; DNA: TGTGCCAGCAGTTGGTGGGGGGCCAACGTCCTGACTTTC
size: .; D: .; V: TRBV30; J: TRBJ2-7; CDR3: CAWTATSYEQYF; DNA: TGTGCCTGGACGGCCACCTCCTACGAGCAGTACTTC
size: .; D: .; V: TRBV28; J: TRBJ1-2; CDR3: CASKRRADTTSHGYTF; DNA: TGTGCCAGCAAACGGCGGGCCGACACAACAAGCCATGGCTACACCTTC
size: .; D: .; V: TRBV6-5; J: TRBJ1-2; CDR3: CASRQALNYGYTF; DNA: TGTGCCAGCCGACAGGCCCTTAACTATGGCTACACCTTC
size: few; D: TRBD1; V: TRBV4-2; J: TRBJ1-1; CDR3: CASSQAGDRVEAFF; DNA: TGTGCCAGCAGCCAAGCAGGGGACAGGGTTGAAGCTTTCTTT
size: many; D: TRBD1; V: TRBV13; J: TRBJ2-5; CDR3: CASSEFLGTGVVETQYF; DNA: TGTGCCAGCAGTGAATTTCTCGGGACAGGGGTAGTGGAGACCCAGTACTTC
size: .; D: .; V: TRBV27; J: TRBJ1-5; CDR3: CASSFPRTGRSQPQHF; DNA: TGTGCCAGCAGTTTCCCCCGCACAGGGAGGTCTCAGCCCCAGCATTTT
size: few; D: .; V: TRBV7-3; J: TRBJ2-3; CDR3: CASSPSVAGSADTQYF; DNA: TGTGCCAGCAGCCCATCCGTGGCAGGGTCCGCGGATACGCAGTATTTT
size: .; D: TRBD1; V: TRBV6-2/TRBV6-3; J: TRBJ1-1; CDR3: CASSYSSRGVRMNTEAFF; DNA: TGTGCCAGCAGTTACTCTTCCAGGGGGGTTCGAATGAACACTGAAGCTTTCTTT
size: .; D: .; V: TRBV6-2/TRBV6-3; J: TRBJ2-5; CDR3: CASSYGLAGPWTQYF; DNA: TGTGCCAGCAGTTACGGGCTAGCCGGTCCGTGGACCCAGTACTTC
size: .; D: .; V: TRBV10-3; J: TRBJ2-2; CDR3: CAIGAGFTGELFF; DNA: TGTGCCATCGGCGCAGGCTTCACCGGGGAGCTGTTTTTT
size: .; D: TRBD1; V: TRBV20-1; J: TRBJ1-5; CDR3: CSAPSGGQGDYNQPQHF; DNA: TGCAGTGCTCCCAGTGGGGGACAGGGGGATTATAATCAGCCCCAGCATTTT
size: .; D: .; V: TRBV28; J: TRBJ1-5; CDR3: CASSLGIRQPQHF; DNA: TGTGCCAGCAGTTTAGGTATTCGGCAGCCCCAGCATTTT
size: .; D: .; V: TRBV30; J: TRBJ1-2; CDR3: CACGSYGYTF; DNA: TGTGCCTGCGGATCCTATGGCTACACCTTC
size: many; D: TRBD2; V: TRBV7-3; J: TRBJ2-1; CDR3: CASSFGTSGGNEQFF; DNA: TGTGCCAGCAGCTTTGGGACTAGCGGGGGTAATGAGCAGTTCTTC